The 21 T cell receptor beta chains below all came from one sample that was sequenced in a study of vaccination and CD4 T cells after COVID-19. Documented time point: late sampling 161 to 241 days after vaccination in a few convalescent patients. TCRdb reanalysed the PCR reads using MiXCR and keeps one entry per CDR3 protein. The profile covers 25,000 to 30,000 distinct CDR3 sequences, with 51% appearing a single time and around 5.5% taken by the ten largest. This material consisted of CD4+ T cells from blood, taken about 7 months after SARS-CoV-2 vaccination. These receptors all come from a human donor who had recovered from COVID-19.

The V gene is TRBV6-1, the J gene TRBJ2-7; TRBD2 matches 9 bases. This CDR3 is 15 amino acids long. Germline assignment: CDR1 MNHNS and CDR2 SASEGT. V was clipped by 1 base and J by 3 bases; unmatched bases: 4. The CDR3 is CASSEDRGRGYEQYF. CDR3 coding DNA: TGTGCCAGCAGTGAAGATCGCGGGAGGGGCTACGAGCAGTACTTC.

This clonotype was recorded a few times. The V and J genes are TRBV4-1 and TRBJ1-5; D gene unclear. From germline, CDR1 is MGHRA and CDR2 YSYEKL. The ends were cut back, 0 bases at V and 4 bases at J, with 10 bases in the middle. The CDR3 has 15 residues. CDR3 DNA sequence: TGCGCCAGCAGCCAAGAAAGCGGCAGGAATCAGCCCCAGCATTTT. It yields the protein CASSQESGRNQPQHF.

In its sample, this clonotype was seen a few times. The chain combines TRBV15 with TRBJ1-5; D unclear. V gave up 1 base and J gave up 3 bases, with 10 bases separating them. Germline CDR1 LNHNV, CDR2 YYDKDF (reference sequence). The CDR3 length is 15 residues. DNA for the CDR3: TGTGCCACCAGCAGAGGCATGGGTTCCAATCAGCCCCAGCATTTT. The encoded protein is CATSRGMGSNQPQHF.

This clonotype has only a few counts. The genes are TRBV7-3 and TRBJ2-3, with TRBD1 identical over 7 bases. V dropped 4 bases and J dropped 0; count of bases not matched to a gene: 7. This CDR3 spans 16 amino acids. Germline values: CDR1 SGHTA, CDR2 FQGTGA. CDR3 region: CASSSNRDSSTDTQYF. Written as DNA, the CDR3 is TGTGCCAGCAGCTCCAACCGGGACAGTAGCACAGATACGCAGTATTTT.

In its sample, this clonotype was seen once. The chain uses TRBV10-3 and TRBJ1-1; D is uncertain. Trimming shortened V by 8 bases and J by 7 bases, and 23 bases separated the two germline ends. The length of the CDR3 is 15 residues. The germline V gene encodes CDR1 ENHRY and CDR2 SYGVKD. CDR3 sequence reads: CAISASILRGSEAFF. The DNA for the CDR3 is TGTGCCATCTCGGCTTCTATACTCCGCGGGAGTGAAGCTTTCTTT.

This sequence joins TRBV10-1 and TRBJ1-1; 8 nucleotides align to TRBD1. The V segment lost 7 bases and the J segment 1 base; nucleotides outside the gene matches: 8. The germline gives CDR1 WNHNN, CDR2 SYGVQD (reference sequence). This CDR3 has 15 residues. The CDR3 DNA follows: TGCGCCAGCACCCCGGACAGGGCGGCGAACACTGAAGCTTTCTTT. Protein sequence: CASTPDRAANTEAFF.

This clonotype was seen a handful of times. The chain carries TRBV20-1 and TRBJ2-5; D may be TRBD2 (5 bases). CDR3 length: 14 residues. Germline lookup yields CDR1 DFQATT and CDR2 SNEGSKA (reference sequence). V lost 1 base to trimming and J lost 5 bases, with 14 bases between them. The CDR3, as DNA: TGCAGTGCTAGAGGAGCGGCCTTTGAGGAGACCCAGTACTTC. Protein: CSARGAAFEETQYF.

This clonotype was observed a few times. CDR3 sequence (DNA): TGCAGTGCTAGAGGCCCCCCTTTACTCCGGGACAGATACTCTGGAAACACCATATATTTT. Translation: CSARGPPLLRDRYSGNTIYF. The chain couples TRBV20-1 to TRBJ1-3; the match to TRBD1 covers 7 bases. Losses at the gene ends were 1 base for V and 0 bases for J; bases not matched to a gene: 18. The CDR3 extends over 20 amino acids. CDR1 and CDR2 (germline): DFQATT, SNEGSKA (reference sequence).

The gene calls are TRBV19 and TRBJ2-5, with 7 bases that match TRBD1. The germline gives CDR1 LNHDA, CDR2 SQIVND (reference sequence). This CDR3 region has 13 residues. The V gene end was trimmed by 6 bases and the J gene end by 3 bases; junction bases not matched to a gene: 4. CDR3 coding DNA: TGTGCCAGTAGGAAAACAGGGGAAGAGACCCAGTACTTC. Its protein is CASRKTGEETQYF.

This clonotype was seen more than once but under ten times. A junction boundary mismatches the germline segment, possibly from a read error. This rearrangement joins TRBV2 to TRBJ2-5; 9 nucleotides line up with TRBD1. CDR3 length: 15 residues. From germline, CDR1 is SNHLY and CDR2 FYNNEI. CDR3 in amino acids: CASREGTGLQETQYF. The DNA of the CDR3 is TGTGCCAGCAGAGAAGGGACAGGGCTCCAAGAGACCCAGTACTTC.

This clonotype was recorded a few times. V and J are TRBV6-1 and TRBJ2-4; D not certain. Trimming took 6 bases from V and 0 from J, leaving 18 bases between them. The CDR3 is 17 residues long. CDR1 and CDR2 from the germline V gene are MNHNS and SASEGT. CDR3 nucleotide sequence: TGTGCCAGCAGAACCGGGCCCTCGTTAGGAGCCAAAAACATTCAGTACTTC. It codes for CASRTGPSLGAKNIQYF.

This rearrangement joins TRBV20-1 to TRBJ2-3; tentatively, D is TRBD1 or TRBD2 (6 bases each). The germline V gene encodes CDR1 DFQATT and CDR2 SNEGSKA (reference sequence). V lost 6 bases and J 2 bases, leaving 12 bases between the germline ends. The CDR3 spans 13 residues. The CDR3 nucleotides read TGCAGTGCAAGGGGGGATACCACAGATACGCAGTATTTT. This translates into CSARGDTTDTQYF.

This clonotype was seen a handful of times. This chain links TRBV20-1 with TRBJ2-3; 14 bases are a match to TRBD2. The V segment lost 5 bases and the J segment 4 bases; nucleotides outside the gene matches: 2. Germline V gene sequence: CDR1 DFQATT, CDR2 SNEGSKA (reference sequence). This CDR3 is built from 14 residues. CDR3 nucleotide sequence: TGCAGTGCTGGGACTAGCGGGAGATCAGATACGCAGTATTTT. Residues: CSAGTSGRSDTQYF.

The chain employs TRBV7-9 and TRBJ2-6; unclear D gene. V dropped 0 bases and J dropped 0 bases, with 12 bases sitting between them. The germline V gene has CDR1 SEHNR and CDR2 FQNEAQ (reference sequence). The CDR3 runs to 18 residues. The CDR3, as DNA: TGTGCCAGCAGCTTAGCTATGGCATTATACTCTGGGGCCAACGTCCTGACTTTC. Its translation: CASSLAMALYSGANVLTF. Together with reference TRBV7-9 and TRBJ2-6, the CDR3 gives the full variable domain: DTGVSQNPRHKITKRGQNVTFRCDPISEHNRLYWYRQTLGQGPEFLTYFQNEAQLEKSRLLSDRFSAERPKGSFSTLEIQRTEQGDSAMYLCASSLAMALYSGANVLTFGAGSRLTVL.

This chain joins TRBV19 and TRBJ1-1, with unresolved D. The germline V and J ends were trimmed by 7 bases and 8 bases, with 20 bases remaining between them. Germline V gives CDR1 LNHDA, CDR2 SQIVND (reference sequence). The CDR3 is 14 residues long. CDR3 bases: TGTGCCAGTAATCGGCGCGGATTTGGCAGCGAAGCTTTCTTT. The encoded protein is CASNRRGFGSEAFF.

This chain links TRBV27 with TRBJ2-4; D is unresolved. The CDR3 runs 14 residues. The V end lost 2 bases, the J end lost 0 bases, and 5 bases lay between the germline ends. The germline V gene has CDR1 MNHEY and CDR2 SMNVEV (reference sequence). The CDR3 DNA follows: TGTGCCAGCAGTTTAGATCCAGCCAAAAACATTCAGTACTTC. Protein sequence: CASSLDPAKNIQYF.

The table lists this clonotype with a few counts. The chain links TRBV27 to TRBJ1-1; D possibly corresponds to TRBD1 (5 bases). V was clipped by 0 bases and J by 4 bases, with 12 bases between them. Germline CDR1 reads MNHEY; CDR2 reads SMNVEV (reference sequence). The length of the CDR3 is 15 residues. The CDR3 region is CASSLSIQGSTEAFF. DNA of the CDR3: TGTGCCAGCAGTTTATCGATTCAGGGATCCACTGAAGCTTTCTTT.

The rearrangement links TRBV6-2 or TRBV6-3 to TRBJ2-5; 8 bases map to TRBD1. The CDR3 consists of 14 residues. The V and J ends lost 2 bases and 5 bases, in that order; junction bases with no gene match: 4. CDR1 is MNHEY and CDR2 is SVGEGT in the germline V gene. The CDR3 DNA follows: TGTGCCAGCAGTTACGCGGACAGGGCGGAGACCCAGTACTTC. This translates into CASSYADRAETQYF.

In this sample, this clonotype turned up a few times. The chain has TRBV27 and TRBJ2-7, with TRBD2 as a possible D gene (5 bases). Germline V CDR1 and CDR2: MNHEY, SMNVEV (reference sequence). The CDR3 covers 14 residues. Trimming cost V 7 bases and J 0 bases, with 13 bases left between them. CDR3 in DNA: TGTGCCAGCAAGCTGAGGGAGAGCTCCTACGAGCAGTACTTC. Amino acids: CASKLRESSYEQYF.

The chain couples TRBV2 to TRBJ2-3; D not certain. Trimming removed 5 bases from V and 5 bases from J, with 14 bases in between. Germline loops: CDR1 SNHLY, CDR2 FYNNEI. CDR3 size: 14 residues. CDR3: CASSPELNGDTQYF. CDR3 DNA: TGTGCCAGCAGTCCCGAGTTAAACGGAGATACGCAGTATTTT.

This sequence joins TRBV19 and TRBJ1-1, with a possible D match to TRBD1 (5 bases). The germline V gene encodes CDR1 LNHDA and CDR2 SQIVND (reference sequence). Trimming removed 7 bases from V and 5 bases from J, with 17 bases in between. The CDR3 runs to 14 residues. CDR3 DNA: TGTGCCAGTACCGCGGATCCCTGGGGGACTGAAGCTTTCTTT. Amino acid sequence: CASTADPWGTEAFF.